This note documents a single T cell receptor beta chain sequence. What it recognizes is unknown. Other DNA sequences in the sample encode the same CDR3. This record belongs to a study of shared clonotypes between healthy human individuals. Notes on the study in general: Blood was the sole source, and tissue repertoires probably differ.

Clones were read by immunoSEQ multiplex PCR, and TCRdb kept only the in-frame ones, dropping some. Of about 2.1 million clones in the sample, roughly 93% are singletons; the top ten hold around 1.7%. Positive CCR7 selection of CD45RO-negative cells yielded the naive CD8 cells, and terminally differentiated effector memory CD45RA+ cells were excluded. V was clipped by 5 bases and J by 4 bases; unmatched bases: 4. The CDR3 runs to 14 residues. CDR1 is SGHAT and CDR2 is FQNNGV in the germline V gene. The clonotype originates from a man aged 18 to 35 in good health. Some clones in this sample may be carry-over from other donors' samples. The specimen sequenced was naive CD8+ T cells from PBMCs. The chain employs TRBV11-2 and TRBJ2-1, with 8 bases matching TRBD2. The CDR3 DNA is TGTGCCAGCAGCCCCGGGGGGGCTTACAATGAGCAGTTCTTC. This gives the protein CASSPGGAYNEQFF.